The rows below give T cell receptor beta chains drawn from one sample of a study of OX40 agonist ivuxolimab in advanced cancers. Libraries were prepared by immunoSEQ multiplex PCR; TCRdb keeps only in-frame clonotypes and omits some of them. The sample contains just under 80,000 clones, approximately 84% of which appear only once. The material was CD4+ or CD8+ T cells sorted from blood, obtained in a trial of the OX40 agonist ivuxolimab. The receptors here all came from an adult with an advanced solid tumor such as melanoma, head and neck, liver or kidney cancer. Both conserved end residues are part of each CDR3. Fields, in order: V gene, D gene, clone size, J gene, CDR3 protein, CDR3 DNA. A D gene is named only where the DNA matches it firmly. Clone size, where shown, is once, few, many, or a class for clones that have expanded.

V: TRBV30; D: -; size: -; J: TRBJ1-1; CDR3: CAWSDSAEAFF; DNA: TGTGCCTGGAGTGATTCGGCTGAAGCTTTCTTT
V: TRBV11-3; D: TRBD1; size: few; J: TRBJ2-6; CDR3: CASSRGGRGRTGANVLTF; DNA: TGTGCCAGCAGCCGAGGGGGCAGGGGGCGGACTGGGGCCAACGTCCTGACTTTC
V: TRBV5-1; D: TRBD1; size: -; J: TRBJ2-4; CDR3: CASSRRGQGVAKNIQYF; DNA: TGCGCCAGCTCAAGGAGGGGACAGGGGGTGGCCAAAAACATTCAGTACTTC
V: TRBV7-9; D: -; size: -; J: TRBJ2-3; CDR3: CASRQDSIGTQYF; DNA: TGTGCCAGCAGGCAAGACAGTATTGGTACGCAGTATTTT
V: TRBV18; D: -; size: -; J: TRBJ1-4; CDR3: CASSPTQPNEKLFF; DNA: TGTGCCAGCTCACCAACACAGCCTAATGAAAAACTGTTTTTT
V: TRBV6-1; D: TRBD1; size: -; J: TRBJ1-2; CDR3: CASSERQGNYGYTF; DNA: TGTGCCAGCAGTGAACGACAGGGGAACTATGGCTACACCTTC
V: TRBV6-5; D: TRBD1; size: -; J: TRBJ1-5; CDR3: CASSTGTGDQPQHF; DNA: TGTGCCAGCAGTACCGGGACAGGAGATCAGCCCCAGCATTTT
V: TRBV6-5; D: -; size: -; J: TRBJ2-1; CDR3: CASSSPQGLRGEQFF; DNA: TGTGCCAGCAGTTCCCCCCAGGGCCTTAGAGGTGAGCAGTTCTTC
V: TRBV7-2; D: TRBD1; size: -; J: TRBJ2-7; CDR3: CASSLGNRGPYEQYF; DNA: TGTGCCAGCAGCTTGGGAAACAGGGGACCCTACGAGCAGTACTTC
V: TRBV30; D: TRBD1; size: -; J: TRBJ1-1; CDR3: CAWTGSEGQVNTEAFF; DNA: TGTGCCTGGACGGGGTCGGAGGGACAGGTGAACACTGAAGCTTTCTTT
V: TRBV4-1; D: TRBD1; size: -; J: TRBJ1-4; CDR3: CASSQRTGKDEKLFF; DNA: TGCGCCAGCAGCCAACGGACAGGGAAAGATGAAAAACTGTTTTTT
V: TRBV6-5; D: TRBD2; size: -; J: TRBJ2-1; CDR3: CASSYPGLDNEQFF; DNA: TGTGCCAGCAGTTACCCGGGACTAGACAATGAGCAGTTCTTC
V: TRBV28; D: TRBD2; size: once; J: TRBJ2-7; CDR3: CASSPGLAGFTYEQYF; DNA: TGTGCCAGCAGTCCGGGACTAGCGGGTTTTACCTACGAGCAGTACTTC
V: TRBV7-2; D: TRBD1; size: -; J: TRBJ1-3; CDR3: CASSLNFGTGVSGNTIYF; DNA: TGTGCCAGCAGCTTAAATTTTGGGACAGGGGTTTCTGGAAACACCATATATTTT
V: TRBV4-2; D: TRBD1; size: -; J: TRBJ2-1; CDR3: CASSQDPTGGYNEQFF; DNA: TGTGCCAGCAGCCAAGATCCGACAGGGGGGTACAATGAGCAGTTCTTC
V: TRBV18; D: TRBD2; size: -; J: TRBJ2-7; CDR3: CASSLGLAESYEQYF; DNA: TGTGCCAGCTCACTCGGACTAGCGGAGTCCTACGAGCAGTACTTC
V: TRBV10-3; D: -; size: -; J: TRBJ2-5; CDR3: CAPGRGTSGAQYF; DNA: TGTGCCCCAGGTAGAGGGACCTCAGGGGCCCAGTACTTC